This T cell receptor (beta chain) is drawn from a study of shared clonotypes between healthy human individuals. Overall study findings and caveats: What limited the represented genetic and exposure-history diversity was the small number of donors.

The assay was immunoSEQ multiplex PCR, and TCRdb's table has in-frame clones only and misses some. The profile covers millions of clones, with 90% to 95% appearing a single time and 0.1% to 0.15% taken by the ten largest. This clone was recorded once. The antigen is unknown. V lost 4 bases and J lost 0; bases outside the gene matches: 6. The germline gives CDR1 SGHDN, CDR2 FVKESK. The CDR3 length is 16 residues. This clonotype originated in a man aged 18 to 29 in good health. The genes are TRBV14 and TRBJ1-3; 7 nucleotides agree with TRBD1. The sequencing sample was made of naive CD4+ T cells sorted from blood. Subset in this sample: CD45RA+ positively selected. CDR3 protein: CASSPQTGDSGNTIYF. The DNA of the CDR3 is TGTGCCAGCAGCCCCCAAACAGGGGACTCTGGAAACACCATATATTTT.